A selection of T cell receptor beta chains follows, all from one sample in a study of blood T cell repertoires in COVID-19. Clones were read by immunoSEQ multiplex PCR, and TCRdb kept only the in-frame ones, dropping some. The sample shows about 200,000 clones, 65% to 90% of them seen only once. The sample consisted of PBMCs or T cells enriched from blood (not recorded which). These receptors were collected from a woman in her twenties or thirties who had been exposed to COVID-19. Each CDR3 is given with its conserved first and last residue. Each record gives: D gene, V gene, J gene, clone size, CDR3 DNA, CDR3 protein. The D gene is left open where the match is weak. A clone size is listed for some rows: how often the clone was seen (once, few, many), or a class if it is expanded.

d_gene: -; v_gene: TRBV7-3; j_gene: TRBJ1-2; abundance: -; CDR3nt: TGTGCCAGCAGCTTAGGCGGGCCAAGGGAAGGGTATGGCTACACCTTC; CDR3aa: CASSLGGPREGYGYTF
d_gene: -; v_gene: TRBV7-6; j_gene: TRBJ2-3; abundance: -; CDR3nt: TGTGCCAGCAGCCCCCGGGACTCCGATACGCAGTATTTT; CDR3aa: CASSPRDSDTQYF
d_gene: TRBD1; v_gene: TRBV7-6; j_gene: TRBJ1-5; abundance: -; CDR3nt: TGTGCCAGCAGCTTAGCAGCCTGGACAGGGCACAATCAGCCCCAGCATTTT; CDR3aa: CASSLAAWTGHNQPQHF
d_gene: TRBD2; v_gene: TRBV12-5; j_gene: TRBJ2-5; abundance: once; CDR3nt: TGTGCTAGTGGTTTGGGACTAGCGGGGGGGCCGGGGCAAGAGACCCAGTACTTC; CDR3aa: CASGLGLAGGPGQETQYF
d_gene: TRBD1; v_gene: TRBV19; j_gene: TRBJ2-4; abundance: -; CDR3nt: TGTGCCAGTAGTTTACCCCGGACAGGCGGCGCCAAAAACATTCAGTACTTC; CDR3aa: CASSLPRTGGAKNIQYF
d_gene: -; v_gene: TRBV6-5; j_gene: TRBJ1-4; abundance: -; CDR3nt: TGTGCCAGCAGTCCCTCGGGGGGAACTAATGAAAAACTGTTTTTT; CDR3aa: CASSPSGGTNEKLFF
d_gene: -; v_gene: TRBV29-1; j_gene: TRBJ1-1; abundance: once; CDR3nt: TGCAGCGTTCCGACAGATAGGGGTCCCGAAGCTTTCTTT; CDR3aa: CSVPTDRGPEAFF
d_gene: TRBD1; v_gene: TRBV19; j_gene: TRBJ2-1; abundance: few; CDR3nt: TGTGCCAGTACCTTCGGGACAGAAGTTTTCAATGAGCAGTTCTTC; CDR3aa: CASTFGTEVFNEQFF
d_gene: TRBD2; v_gene: TRBV11-3; j_gene: TRBJ2-1; abundance: -; CDR3nt: TGTGCCAGCAGACTAGCGGGGAGTGCCAATGAGCAGTTCTTC; CDR3aa: CASRLAGSANEQFF
d_gene: -; v_gene: TRBV3-1/TRBV3-2; j_gene: TRBJ1-1; abundance: -; CDR3nt: TGTGCCAGCAGCCAAGGGGGGTCGGGGGGGGGAGGAGCTTTCTTT; CDR3aa: CASSQGGSGGGGAFF